The T cell receptor (beta chain) under discussion was sequenced for a study of blood T cell repertoires in COVID-19. Measured with immunoSEQ multiplex PCR; TCRdb has only the in-frame clones, and not every one. This sample has some 310,000 clones, with about nine tenths found just once. Seattle cases were enrolled at active infection and followed longitudinally. Looked up from germline, CDR1 is ENHRY and CDR2 is SYGVKD. With 4 bases clipped from V and 8 bases from J, the junction kept 9 bases outside the gene matches. The CDR3 is made up of 17 amino acids. The sequencing input was peripheral blood. The chain combines TRBV10-3 with TRBJ2-1; TRBD2 matches at 15 bases. The sequence came from a woman under 40 with COVID-19, enrolled during active disease. In nucleotides, the CDR3 is TGTGCCATCAGTGTAAGGACTAGCGGGAGGGCCTGGTATGAGCAGTTCTTC. Its translation: CAISVRTSGRAWYEQFF.